This TCR beta chain is drawn from a study of T cells in narcolepsy. Study at large: Healthy controls were enrolled alongside patients with narcolepsy type 1 or type 2.

The data were produced by immunoSEQ multiplex PCR, yet TCRdb's version contains in-frame clones alone and is incomplete. The data show 17,000 or so clones, roughly 72% seen once. The study's findings and limits: Reportedly, autoreactive clonotypes were serially detected in patients' blood but not controls'. Same-patient CSF and blood CD4+ T cell clonotypes included HCRT-specific and TRIB2-specific autoreactive ones.

Germline V gene sequence: CDR1 MNHEY, CDR2 SVGAGI. Trimming shortened V by 2 bases and J by 2 bases, and 6 bases separated the two germline ends. The CDR3 is 13 residues long. This clone was detected once. What it binds is unknown. The gene calls are TRBV6-5 and TRBJ1-1; no firm D call. The source material was CD45RA- memory CD8+ T cells from PBMCs. This receptor was taken from a human donor with narcolepsy. The chain's CDR3 is CASSYGFNTEAFF. For the CDR3, the DNA is TGTGCCAGCAGTTACGGCTTCAACACTGAAGCTTTCTTT.